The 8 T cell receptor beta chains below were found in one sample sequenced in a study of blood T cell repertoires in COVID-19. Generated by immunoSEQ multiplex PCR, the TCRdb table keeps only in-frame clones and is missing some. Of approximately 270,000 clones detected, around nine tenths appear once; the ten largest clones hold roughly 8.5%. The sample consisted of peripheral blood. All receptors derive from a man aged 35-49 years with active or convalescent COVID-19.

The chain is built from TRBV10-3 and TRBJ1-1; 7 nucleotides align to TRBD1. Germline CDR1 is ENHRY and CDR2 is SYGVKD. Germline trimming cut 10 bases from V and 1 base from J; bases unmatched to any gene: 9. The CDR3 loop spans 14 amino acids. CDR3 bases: TGTGCCACGGAAAACAGGGGCCCGAACACTGAAGCTTTCTTT. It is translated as CATENRGPNTEAFF.

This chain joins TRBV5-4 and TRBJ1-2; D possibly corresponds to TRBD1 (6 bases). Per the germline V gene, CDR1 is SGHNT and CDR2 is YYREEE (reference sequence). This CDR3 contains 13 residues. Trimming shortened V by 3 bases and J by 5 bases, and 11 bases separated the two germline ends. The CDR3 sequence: CASSSGHPYGYTF. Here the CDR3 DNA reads TGTGCCAGCAGCTCGGGACATCCGTATGGCTACACCTTC.

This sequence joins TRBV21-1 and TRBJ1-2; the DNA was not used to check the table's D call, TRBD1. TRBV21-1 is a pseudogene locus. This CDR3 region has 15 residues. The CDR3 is CASSKPRQGPYGYTF. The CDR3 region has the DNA TGTGCCAGCAGTAAACCCCGACAGGGCCCTTATGGCTACACCTTC.

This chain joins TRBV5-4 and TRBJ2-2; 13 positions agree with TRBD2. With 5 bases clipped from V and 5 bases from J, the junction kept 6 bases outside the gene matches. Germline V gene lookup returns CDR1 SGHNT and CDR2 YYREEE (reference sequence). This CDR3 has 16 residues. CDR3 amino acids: CASSTGLAGVTGELFF. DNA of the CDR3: TGTGCCAGCAGTACCGGACTAGCGGGGGTTACCGGGGAGCTGTTTTTT.

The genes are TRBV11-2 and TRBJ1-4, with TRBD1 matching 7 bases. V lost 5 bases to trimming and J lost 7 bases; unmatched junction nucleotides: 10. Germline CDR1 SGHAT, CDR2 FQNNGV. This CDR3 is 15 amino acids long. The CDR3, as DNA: TGTGCCAGCAGCCCCCAGACAGGGAGACTTGAAAAACTGTTTTTT. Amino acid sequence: CASSPQTGRLEKLFF.

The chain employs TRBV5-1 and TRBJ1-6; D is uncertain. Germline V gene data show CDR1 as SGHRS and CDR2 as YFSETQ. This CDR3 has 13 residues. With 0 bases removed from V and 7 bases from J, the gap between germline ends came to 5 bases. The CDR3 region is CASSLGQNSPLHF. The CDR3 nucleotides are TGCGCCAGCAGCTTGGGCCAGAATTCACCCCTCCACTTT.

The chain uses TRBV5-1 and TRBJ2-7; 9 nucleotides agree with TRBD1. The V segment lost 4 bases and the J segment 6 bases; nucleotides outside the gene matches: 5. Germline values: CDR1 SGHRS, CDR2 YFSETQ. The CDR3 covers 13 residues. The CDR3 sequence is CASSGGQGFEQYF. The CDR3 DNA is TGCGCCAGCAGCGGGGGACAGGGTTTCGAGCAGTACTTC.

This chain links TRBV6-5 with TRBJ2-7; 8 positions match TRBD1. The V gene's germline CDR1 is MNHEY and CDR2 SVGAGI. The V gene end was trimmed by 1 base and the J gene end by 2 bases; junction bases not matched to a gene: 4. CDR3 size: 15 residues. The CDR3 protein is CASSYFGTGPYEQYF. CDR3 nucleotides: TGTGCCAGCAGTTACTTCGGGACAGGACCCTACGAGCAGTACTTC.